These 26 T cell receptor beta chains share one sample of origin, sequenced in a study of shared clonotypes between healthy human individuals. TCRdb's table, derived via immunoSEQ multiplex PCR, lists solely in-frame clones and lacks some. This table has some 1,900,000 clones, just under 95% appearing once. Terminally differentiated effector memory CD45RA+ cells were excluded from the naive CD8 cells, which were CD45RO-negative and positively selected for CCR7. The sequencing input was naive CD8+ T cells sorted from blood. Every receptor here comes from a young man in good health.

The gene calls are TRBV27 and TRBJ2-3; a possible D gene is TRBD1 (6 bases). This CDR3 comprises 15 residues. Between the trimmed V and J ends, which lost 6 bases and 5 bases, there was a span of 18 bases. Germline V gene lookup returns CDR1 MNHEY and CDR2 SMNVEV (reference sequence). The CDR3 coding sequence is TGTGCCAGCAGCACCGGGACAACTTTCTTAGATACGCAGTATTTT. Protein product: CASSTGTTFLDTQYF.

The V gene is TRBV13, the J gene TRBJ1-2; weak D call: TRBD1 (6 bases). V was pared by 3 bases and J by 4 bases, with 12 bases between. CDR3 length equals 14 residues. The germline V gene has CDR1 PRHDT and CDR2 FYEKMQ (reference sequence). CDR3 in DNA: TGTGCCAGCAGCTTGAGAGGGGGATCCTATGGCTACACCTTC. This sequence encodes CASSLRGGSYGYTF.

Only a few counts were recorded for this clone. This chain connects TRBV7-9 to TRBJ1-6, with unresolved D. V lost 1 base to trimming and J lost 0 bases, with 13 bases between them. The CDR3 is 18 residues long. Germline lookup yields CDR1 SEHNR and CDR2 FQNEAQ (reference sequence). CDR3 sequence (DNA): TGTGCCAGCAGCTTAGGAGTCAGTTTCAGCTCCTATAATTCACCCCTCCACTTT. It specifies CASSLGVSFSSYNSPLHF.

This clone was counted a single time. This sequence joins TRBV7-8 and TRBJ2-3; tentative D call: TRBD2 (6 bases). V was shortened by 3 bases and J by 2 bases, with 15 bases between the two germline ends. Looked up from germline, CDR1 is SGHVS and CDR2 is FQNEAQ. The CDR3 extends over 16 amino acids. The CDR3 region is CASSFKPGLFTDTQYF. The CDR3 DNA reads as TGTGCCAGCAGCTTTAAGCCGGGACTCTTCACAGATACGCAGTATTTT.

The V gene is TRBV7-9, the J gene TRBJ2-1; no firm D call. This CDR3 region has 13 residues. The germline V and J ends were trimmed by 3 bases and 8 bases, with 11 bases remaining between them. In germline, CDR1 is SEHNR, CDR2 FQNEAQ (reference sequence). Here the CDR3 reads CASSFLLDDEQFF. Here the CDR3 DNA reads TGTGCCAGCAGCTTCTTACTCGACGATGAGCAGTTCTTC.

The V gene is TRBV6-5, the J gene TRBJ2-1; tentatively, D is TRBD2 (6 bases). Germline V lookup: CDR1 MNHEY, CDR2 SVGAGI. This CDR3 has 15 amino acids. The V end was cut by 4 bases, the J end by 7 bases, with 17 bases between. The CDR3 region has the DNA TGTGCCAGCAGTTCCCCGGGACTCCTGGGGAATGAGCAGTTCTTC. It is translated as CASSSPGLLGNEQFF.

The rearrangement joins TRBV6-5 to TRBJ2-7, with D uncertain. Germline loops: CDR1 MNHEY, CDR2 SVGAGI. CDR3 size: 14 residues. With 6 bases removed from V and 0 bases from J, the gap between germline ends came to 12 bases. The CDR3 region is CASSSDSDSYEQYF. The CDR3 coding sequence is TGTGCCAGCAGCTCAGACTCGGACTCCTACGAGCAGTACTTC.

This clone has only one observation. The chain has TRBV5-1 and TRBJ2-5, with 10 bases fitting TRBD2. Germline lookup yields CDR1 SGHRS and CDR2 YFSETQ. V lost 5 bases, J lost 0 bases, and 4 bases stayed unmatched. The CDR3 runs to 15 residues. The CDR3 nucleotides read TGCGCCAGCAGATCACTAGCGGGGTACCAAGAGACCCAGTACTTC. Protein: CASRSLAGYQETQYF.

V and J are TRBV6-1 and TRBJ2-7; D not resolved. V lost 3 bases and J lost 2, with 20 bases in between. Germline V gives CDR1 MNHNS, CDR2 SASEGT. The CDR3 consists of 17 residues. The CDR3 nucleotides are TGTGCCAGCAGTGACACCAGGCCCCTAGTATCTACCTACGAGCAGTACTTC. This codes for CASSDTRPLVSTYEQYF.

This clone has only one observation. Other DNA sequences from this sample encode an identical CDR3 as well. The V and J genes are TRBV7-9 and TRBJ2-3, with D hard to call. V was pared by 5 bases and J by 0 bases, with 9 bases between. Germline V gene data show CDR1 as SEHNR and CDR2 as FQNEAQ (reference sequence). CDR3 length: 14 amino acids. Here the CDR3 reads CASSPPPSTDTQYF. The CDR3 nucleotides are TGTGCCAGCAGCCCACCACCTAGCACAGATACGCAGTATTTT.

The rearrangement uses TRBV13 and TRBJ2-1; 9 nucleotides align to TRBD2. The V gene end was trimmed by 5 bases and the J gene end by 4 bases; junction bases not matched to a gene: 15. There are 18 residues in the CDR3. Germline CDR1 reads PRHDT; CDR2 reads FYEKMQ (reference sequence). The CDR3 here is CASSPRVAGVPRYNEQFF. In DNA, the CDR3 is TGTGCCAGCAGCCCCAGGGTAGCGGGGGTACCGAGGTACAATGAGCAGTTCTTC.

This chain connects TRBV5-4 to TRBJ2-7; the D gene is possibly TRBD2 (5 bases). This CDR3 region has 16 residues. Trimming pared 4 bases from V and 0 bases from J, leaving 17 bases between. Germline V gene lookup returns CDR1 SGHNT and CDR2 YYREEE (reference sequence). This CDR3 reads CASSPSYGMGSYEQYF. The CDR3 DNA follows: TGTGCCAGCAGCCCCTCCTACGGGATGGGCTCCTACGAGCAGTACTTC.

This clone was seen once. The gene calls are TRBV18 and TRBJ2-7; no definite D call. The germline V and J ends were trimmed by 4 bases and 6 bases, with 13 bases remaining between them. CDR3 length: 13 residues. From germline, CDR1 is KGHSH and CDR2 LQKENI. CDR3 loop: CASSLTPDFEQYF. DNA for the CDR3: TGTGCCAGCTCACTCACTCCCGACTTCGAGCAGTACTTC.

This sequence joins TRBV5-1 and TRBJ2-2; weak D call: TRBD2 (6 bases). Trimming removed 10 bases at V and 2 bases at J, with 12 bases between. This CDR3 spans 13 amino acids. Germline CDR1 is SGHRS and CDR2 is YFSETQ. As DNA, the CDR3 is TGCGCCTCTGCCGGGGGAAACACCGGGGAGCTGTTTTTT. Translation gives CASAGGNTGELFF.

This clone was observed a single time. This same CDR3 is encoded by further DNA sequences in the sample. The rearrangement joins TRBV27 to TRBJ1-5; D is unresolved. The V end lost 4 bases, the J end lost 3 bases, and 4 bases lay between the germline ends. Germline CDR1 is MNHEY and CDR2 is SMNVEV (reference sequence). The CDR3 sequence is 12 residues long. CDR3 nucleotides: TGTGCCAGCAGTTCGCTCAATCAGCCCCAGCATTTT. Amino acid sequence: CASSSLNQPQHF.

The J gene is TRBJ2-3, the V gene TRBV9, with 14 bases matching TRBD2. Germline values: CDR1 SGDLS, CDR2 YYNGEE. With V trimmed by 4 bases and J by 0 bases, 13 bases remained unmatched. The CDR3 runs to 20 residues. CDR3 DNA: TGTGCCAGCAGCACACCGGGACTAGCGGGGGTCCCTTCTAGCACAGATACGCAGTATTTT. It is translated as CASSTPGLAGVPSSTDTQYF.

CDR3 sequence reads: CASSLGHAGGPNGYTF. The CDR3 nucleotides read TGTGCCAGCAGCTTGGGACACGCAGGGGGACCGAATGGCTACACCTTC. The chain employs TRBV5-4 and TRBJ1-2, with 7 bases fitting TRBD1. The CDR3 contains 16 residues. Trimming took 0 bases from V and 6 from J; bases not matched to a gene: 11. Germline loops: CDR1 SGHNT, CDR2 YYREEE (reference sequence). The full variable domain, with the rest looked up from reference TRBV5-4 and TRBJ1-2, is ETGVTQSPTHLIKTRGQQVTLRCSSQSGHNTVSWYQQALGQGPQFIFQYYREEENGRGNFPPRFSGLQFPNYSSELNVNALELDDSALYLCASSLGHAGGPNGYTFGSGTRLTVV.

With regard to this clone: This same CDR3 is encoded by further DNA sequences in the sample. V is TRBV19 and J is TRBJ2-7; 7 nucleotides agree with TRBD1. The length of the CDR3 is 15 residues. V lost 1 base to trimming and J lost 0 bases; unmatched junction nucleotides: 3. From germline, CDR1 is LNHDA and CDR2 SQIVND (reference sequence). CDR3 sequence reads: CASSIGDSSSYEQYF. Written as DNA, the CDR3 is TGTGCCAGTAGTATAGGGGACAGCAGCTCCTACGAGCAGTACTTC.

The chain combines TRBV6-1 with TRBJ1-2; D remains ambiguous. This CDR3 contains 15 residues. V shed 1 base and J shed 4 bases, with 13 bases lying between them. The germline V gene encodes CDR1 MNHNS and CDR2 SASEGT. CDR3 nucleotides: TGTGCCAGCAGTGAAGGGGTCGACGGATTCTATGGCTACACCTTC. It is translated as CASSEGVDGFYGYTF.

CDR3 loop: CASSLAGAWEETQYF. Here the CDR3 DNA reads TGTGCCAGCAGTCTTGCAGGGGCCTGGGAAGAGACCCAGTACTTC. This chain connects TRBV7-3 to TRBJ2-5; D perhaps matches TRBD1 (6 bases). The CDR3 is 15 amino acids. Germline V gives CDR1 SGHTA, CDR2 FQGTGA. The germline V and J ends were trimmed by 6 bases and 3 bases, with 17 bases remaining between them.

The V and J genes are TRBV2 and TRBJ1-2, with no clear D. Trimming cost V 7 bases and J 3 bases, with 9 bases left between them. The CDR3 is made up of 12 amino acids. Germline V CDR1 and CDR2: SNHLY, FYNNEI. CDR3 sequence (DNA): TGTGCCAGCATAAGAGACTACTATGGCTACACCTTC. Its translation is CASIRDYYGYTF.

The chain joins TRBV6-1 to TRBJ2-7, with 7 bases aligning to TRBD1. This CDR3 is built from 13 residues. V lost 8 bases to trimming and J lost 2 bases; unmatched junction nucleotides: 6. The germline V gene encodes CDR1 MNHNS and CDR2 SASEGT. The CDR3 bases are TGTGCCAGCGAACGGGACAGTACCTACGAGCAGTACTTC. It is translated as CASERDSTYEQYF.

The chain has TRBV7-6 and TRBJ1-3; D may be TRBD1 (5 bases). CDR1 and CDR2 (germline): SGHVS, FNYEAQ. V lost 5 bases and J 4 bases, leaving 15 bases between the germline ends. There are 15 residues in the CDR3. The CDR3 region is CASSGAEGLGNTIYF. The CDR3 DNA sequence: TGTGCCAGCAGCGGGGCTGAGGGGTTGGGAAACACCATATATTTT.

V and J are TRBV4-1 and TRBJ1-5; the D gene is possibly TRBD1 (5 bases). V lost 1 base and J lost 3, with 10 bases in between. The germline V gene has CDR1 MGHRA and CDR2 YSYEKL. The CDR3 is 15 residues long. The CDR3 bases are TGCGCCAGCAGCCAAGGCGGGACGGTCAATCAGCCCCAGCATTTT. Translated: CASSQGGTVNQPQHF.

This clone occurred once. The chain links TRBV19 to TRBJ2-7; D uncertain. The ends were cut back, 6 bases at V and 7 bases at J, with 19 bases in the middle. The CDR3 has 14 residues. In germline, CDR1 is LNHDA, CDR2 SQIVND (reference sequence). Here the CDR3 reads CASSHRAPDEEQYF. CDR3 nucleotides: TGTGCCAGTAGCCATAGGGCACCGGATGAGGAGCAGTACTTC.

Here the CDR3 reads CASSLSGYGNQPQHF. The DNA of the CDR3 is TGTGCCAGCAGTTTGTCGGGGTATGGGAATCAGCCCCAGCATTTT. The V and J genes are TRBV28 and TRBJ1-5; D call uncertain. The CDR3 is made up of 15 amino acids. The germline gives CDR1 MDHEN, CDR2 SYDVKM. Trimming took off 3 bases at V and 4 bases at J, with 13 bases between the two ends.